This TCR beta chain was observed in a study of monozygotic twins with inflammatory bowel disease (dated 2019 in TCRdb). General notes on the study: The full study comprised 28 monozygotic twin pairs: nine German pairs (four IBD-concordant, five IBD-discordant) and 19 IBD-discordant Danish pairs. The search for disease-associated traits relied mainly on comparing, within discordant pairs, IBD patients with their genetically identical healthy co-twins. Each individual had, on average, about 151 000 unique TCRalpha sequences and 181 000 unique TCRbeta sequences available for analysis.

Overall study results and their limits: Because patients were on differing immunosuppressive treatments, the repertoires may have picked up extra background noise and inter-individual variability. The results gave no support for a single strong signal or clonotype linked to IBD. IBD patients had lower TCRbeta repertoire diversity, measured by the inverse Simpson index, than their healthy co-twins. Compared with healthy twins, IBD patients shared fewer clonotypes with other individuals, and the difference was most pronounced in patients with signs of disease activity. The analysis was unable to tell apart different T cell subtypes. Repertoire similarity did not differ between concordant and discordant twins, possibly due to limited statistical power.

Library construction relied on 5' RACE. Each TCR library was prepared from around 3,200 ng of total RNA. For each sample, cDNA was synthesized in eight separate reactions using SMARTScribe reverse transcriptase. During cDNA synthesis, unique molecular identifiers containing a 6-nucleotide sample barcode were introduced by template switching. TCRalpha and TCRbeta cDNA was amplified in two nested PCRs of 16 and 9 cycles, and bead purification was carried out after each PCR. Before amplification, the cDNA was treated with uracil DNA-glycosylase and purified using the QIAquick PCR purification kit. In the second PCR, Illumina TruSeq-compatible adapters and sample-specific barcodes were added. Library quality and concentration were checked on TapeStation and Qubit, and libraries were pooled at around 5 ng each. Sequencing of pooled libraries was carried out on an Illumina HiSeq2500 single-index Rapid Run using 2 x 100 bp reads and custom sequencing primers. Concerning the study's data processing: MiGEC version 1.2.6 was used for UMI-based consensus assembly, which corrected PCR and sequencing errors. MiXCR version 2.1.1 was used for V(D)J alignment, clonotype assembly and CDR3 extraction. Normalisation of gene usage, clonotype sharing and MAIT/NKT TCR abundance was achieved by analysing the top 1000, 10 000 and 20 000 clonotypes per sample. Diversity was computed as the inverse Simpson index with the vegan R package after downsampling to 27 000 UMIs. Paired Mann-Whitney U tests were applied to discordant twin pairs, with Benjamini-Hochberg correction for multiple testing. After reprocessing by TCRdb, each CDR3 protein sequence is one entry, and no DNA is given. V and J calls and clone size were set by TCRdb, not the authors. The sample's table covers hundreds of thousands of distinct CDR3 sequences. In total, the top ten clones hold more than 2% of the sample.

From a lookup of the germline V gene, CDR1 and CDR2 are SNHLY and FYNNEI. The CDR3, from cysteine to phenylalanine, totals 13 residues. No nucleotide data were recorded. Remarks on this clonotype: No cognate antigen has been identified for it.

From each donor, a 2.5 ml peripheral blood sample was collected into PAXgene tubes and kept at -80 degrees C. Total RNA was isolated from whole blood with the PAXgene blood miRNA kit on an automated QIAcube, without T cell sorting. Peripheral blood from monozygotic twin pairs, either concordant or discordant for inflammatory bowel disease, underwent deep TCRalpha and TCRbeta repertoire profiling that used unique molecular barcoding. For every twin pair, smoking habits were documented, and each individual was categorised as a current, former or never smoker. This chain joins TRBV2 to TRBJ1-5. This sequence was found in a human donor with ulcerative colitis or Crohn's disease, or a healthy co-twin of an affected twin (not recorded which). The specimen was blood. CDR3 loop: CASSDFGNQPQHF.